This paragraph covers one T cell receptor (beta chain) sequence. The antigen is undetermined. This entry is derived from a study of T cells in localized non-small cell lung cancer. Study-wide findings and caveats: Uninvolved nearby lung showed the greatest T cell clonality, exceeding that found in tumor. Higher adjacent-lung clonality was associated with shorter survival.

The CDR3 runs 15 residues. The junction had 10 bases not matched to a gene; V was cut back by 6 bases and J by 7 bases. Germline-derived CDR1 and CDR2 are LNHDA and SQIVND (reference sequence). The table came from immunoSEQ multiplex PCR; TCRdb's copy has only in-frame clones and leaves some out. The sample consists of 20,000 to 25,000 clones, 80% to 90% of them appearing once. V is TRBV19 and J is TRBJ1-4, with 8 positions matching TRBD1. This TCR was recovered from a man aged 35-69 years with stage II squamous cell lung carcinoma. The sample was PBMCs, taken before any cancer treatment. Here the CDR3 reads CASSFRQGSIEKLFF. The CDR3 DNA reads as TGTGCCAGTAGCTTTAGACAGGGGAGTATTGAAAAACTGTTTTTT.